This TCR beta chain was sequenced in a study of blood T cell repertoires in COVID-19. Across the study: The United States, Italy and Spain were the sources of the acute and convalescent COVID-19 samples. Nucleic acid was either cDNA or gDNA, and it came from T cells, B-cell-depleted T cells, or PBMCs.

Ages ranged from roughly 18 to 100 years, with residence in some 25 US areas. The CDR3 consists of 16 residues. Germline V gene sequence: CDR1 SEHNR, CDR2 FQNEAQ (reference sequence). Trimming at V came to 4 bases and at J to 7 bases, leaving 14 bases not matched to a gene. This table comes from immunoSEQ multiplex PCR, and its TCRdb copy is limited to in-frame clones, with some not included. Of about 210,000 clones detected, around 81% appear once; the ten largest clones hold around 9.3%. The sequence was obtained from a woman aged 50 to 60 with acute COVID-19. The chain is built from TRBV7-9 and TRBJ2-7; 9 bases align to TRBD1. Sequencing was done on a sample of PBMCs or T cells enriched from blood (not recorded which). Here the CDR3 DNA reads TGTGCCAGCAGCTCAAGTACGGGACAGGGTATGGGGGAGCAGTACTTC. It specifies CASSSSTGQGMGEQYF.